The 28 T cell receptor beta chains below come from one sample, sequenced in a study of spatial heterogeneity in lung cancer. TCRdb passed the 5' RACE reads through MiXCR, listing each CDR3 protein once. This sample has 45,000 to 65,000 distinct CDR3 sequences, with over 5.5% found just once. Time point specified: sample taken at primary tumor resection. Unsorted samples of tumor, nontumor lung or frozen PBMC had their whole RNA sequenced. Source: PBMCs, taken at surgery. The receptors here all came from a female donor with early-stage non-small cell lung cancer.

This clonotype was counted at least ten times. The chain carries TRBV29-1 and TRBJ2-1, with 7 positions matching TRBD1. Trimming cost V 2 bases and J 6 bases; bases outside gene matches: 10. Germline V CDR1 and CDR2: SQVTM, ANQGSEA. The CDR3 has 15 residues. The CDR3 spells CSVEYRTGASNEQFF. Here the CDR3 DNA reads TGCAGCGTTGAATATCGGACAGGAGCCAGCAATGAGCAGTTCTTC.

This clonotype occurred a few times. A read error may explain this, as a much larger clone is one base away. This chain joins TRBV20-1 and TRBJ2-5; 8 bases map to TRBD2. CDR1 DFQATT and CDR2 SNEGSKA come from the germline V gene (reference sequence). V trimming: 0 bases; J trimming: 4 bases; junction bases outside the gene matches: 7. The CDR3 spans 15 residues. The DNA for the CDR3 is TGCAGTGCTAGAGATCCCCGGACTAGCCTAGAGACCCAGTACTTC. As protein: CSARDPRTSLETQYF.

This clonotype appeared many times. The V call is TRBV28, the J call TRBJ1-2; no definite D call. The CDR3 is 12 residues long. Trimming cost V 5 bases and J 4 bases, with 8 bases left between them. Germline CDR1 MDHEN, CDR2 SYDVKM. The CDR3 region has the DNA TGTGCCAGCAGTGACGGTGGCTATGGCTACACCTTC. It is translated as CASSDGGYGYTF.

This clonotype was detected a few times. This chain joins TRBV7-3 and TRBJ2-3; no reliable D call. Per germline, CDR1 SGHTA and CDR2 FQGTGA. CDR3 size: 14 residues. Deletions cut 1 base from V and 0 bases from J, with 5 bases between. CDR3 nucleotides: TGTGCCAGCAGCTTAAAGGCAAGCACAGATACGCAGTATTTT. It is translated as CASSLKASTDTQYF.

The table lists this clonotype with a few counts. The J gene is TRBJ2-3, the V gene TRBV5-1; 7 nucleotides match TRBD2. Germline V CDR1 and CDR2: SGHRS, YFSETQ. There are 15 residues in the CDR3. Trimming took 1 base from V and 4 from J; bases not matched to a gene: 6. CDR3 region: CASSLIAGISDTQYF. In nucleotides, the CDR3 is TGCGCCAGCAGCTTGATAGCGGGTATCTCAGATACGCAGTATTTT. The variable domain in full, with the rest retrieved from reference TRBV5-1 and TRBJ2-3, is KAGVTQTPRYLIKTRGQQVTLSCSPISGHRSVSWYQQTPGQGLQFLFEYFSETQRNKGNFPGRFSGRQFSNSRSEMNVSTLELGDSALYLCASSLIAGISDTQYFGPGTRLTVL.

This clonotype was seen at least ten times. The chain carries TRBV24-1 and TRBJ2-3; D not certain. This CDR3 has 12 residues. The germline CDR1 and CDR2 sequences are KGHDR and SFDVKD. V lost 12 bases and J 6 bases, leaving 15 bases between the germline ends. The CDR3 is CAPAPVSDTQYF. DNA of the CDR3: TGTGCCCCTGCCCCCGTCTCGGATACGCAGTATTTT.

This clonotype was detected many times. This chain joins TRBV9 and TRBJ1-1, with 8 bases matching TRBD1. The CDR3 consists of 15 residues. Per germline, CDR1 SGDLS and CDR2 YYNGEE. The trim removed 4 bases at V and 2 bases at J, leaving 7 bases unmatched. Written as DNA, the CDR3 is TGTGCCAGCAGCATATTCGGACAGGGAAACACTGAAGCTTTCTTT. Amino acids: CASSIFGQGNTEAFF.

In regard to this clonotype: This clone may be a read error of a much larger clone one base away. V and J are TRBV27 and TRBJ1-2; D gene uncertain. The CDR3 has 13 amino acids. Germline V gene data show CDR1 as MNHEY and CDR2 as SMNVEV (reference sequence). This CDR3 is CVSSPTINYGYTF. The CDR3 DNA reads as TGTGTCAGCAGTCCGACTATTAACTATGGCTACACCTTC.

This clonotype was observed many times. Written as DNA, the CDR3 is TGTGCCAGCAGCCAAGATGCGACAGGGGTAACAGATACGCAGTATTTT. Protein product: CASSQDATGVTDTQYF. This sequence joins TRBV3-1 and TRBJ2-3; 8 bases line up with TRBD1. Germline V gene lookup returns CDR1 LGHDT and CDR2 YNNKEL (reference sequence). This CDR3 comprises 16 residues. J lost 3 bases, V lost 0 bases, and 5 bases had no gene match.

This clonotype was seen many times. The chain couples TRBV6-5 to TRBJ2-3, with D unclear. Germline V lookup: CDR1 MNHEY, CDR2 SVGAGI. With 5 bases removed from V and 2 bases from J, the gap between germline ends came to 20 bases. The CDR3 is 17 residues long. CDR3 sequence: CASSPASARLFTDTQYF. Here the CDR3 DNA reads TGTGCCAGCAGTCCCGCCTCGGCACGGTTGTTCACAGATACGCAGTATTTT.

This clonotype was recorded a few times. The chain couples TRBV12-3 or TRBV12-4 to TRBJ2-1; D might be TRBD1 (6 bases). CDR3 length equals 15 residues. V lost 6 bases, J lost 0 bases, and 12 bases lay in between. The CDR3 loop is CASRSDRNSYNEQFF. CDR3 coding DNA: TGTGCCAGCAGGTCGGACAGAAACTCCTACAATGAGCAGTTCTTC.

This clonotype was observed at least ten times. The gene calls are TRBV29-1 and TRBJ2-2; the D is unclear. V was shortened by 6 bases and J by 2 bases, with 10 bases between the two germline ends. This CDR3 spans 13 amino acids. Germline V lookup: CDR1 SQVTM, CDR2 ANQGSEA. In DNA form, the CDR3 reads TGCAGCGTACGGAATTCCAACACCGGGGAGCTGTTTTTT. Encoded protein: CSVRNSNTGELFF.

Ten or more counts support this clonotype. The gene calls are TRBV24-1 and TRBJ2-5; 7 nucleotides match TRBD2. Germline CDR1 and CDR2: KGHDR and SFDVKD. Trimming removed 4 bases from V and 4 bases from J; junction bases left unmatched: 2. The CDR3 runs 13 residues. CDR3: CATSEGGRETQYF. DNA for the CDR3: TGTGCCACCAGTGAGGGAGGGAGAGAGACCCAGTACTTC.

A few counts support this clonotype. DNA of the CDR3: TGCAGTGCTAGAGATTTGCCGGGGAGCACAGATACGCAGTATTTT. Its protein is CSARDLPGSTDTQYF. This chain joins TRBV20-1 and TRBJ2-3; perhaps TRBD2 as D (5 bases). Germline loops: CDR1 DFQATT, CDR2 SNEGSKA (reference sequence). The germline V and J ends were trimmed by 0 bases and 0 bases, with 10 bases remaining between them. This CDR3 is 15 amino acids long.

This clonotype was counted at least ten times. The rearrangement links TRBV7-2 to TRBJ2-5, with D unclear. The CDR3 contains 12 residues. The germline V gene encodes CDR1 SGHTA and CDR2 FQGNSA. Between the trimmed V and J ends, which lost 2 bases and 7 bases, there was a span of 8 bases. The CDR3 sequence: CASSLPLGTQYF. CDR3 coding DNA: TGTGCCAGCAGCTTACCCTTGGGGACCCAGTACTTC. Using reference TRBV7-2 and TRBJ2-5 for the parts outside the CDR3, the full variable domain is GAGVSQSPSNKVTEKGKDVELRCDPISGHTALYWYRQSLGQGLEFLIYFQGNSAPDKSGLPSDRFSAERTGGSVSTLTIQRTQQEDSAVYLCASSLPLGTQYFGPGTRLLVL.

The V gene is TRBV5-1, the J gene TRBJ2-3, with 11 bases matching TRBD1. Germline V gives CDR1 SGHRS, CDR2 YFSETQ. The CDR3 is made up of 15 amino acids. V shed 3 bases, J shed 6 bases, and the junction held 6 bases outside the gene matches. DNA of the CDR3: TGCGCCAGCAGCTCAGGACAGGGGGCATGGGATACGCAGTATTTT. Amino acid sequence: CASSSGQGAWDTQYF.

This clonotype was observed at least ten times. V gene TRBV11-2 combines with J gene TRBJ2-5; 7 bases fit TRBD1. CDR1 SGHAT and CDR2 FQNNGV come from the germline V gene. CDR3 size: 16 residues. J was trimmed by 8 bases and V by 2 bases; bases with no gene match: 14. The CDR3 loop reads CASSLRGRRPGGTQYF. Written as DNA, the CDR3 is TGTGCCAGCAGCTTACGCGGGCGGCGCCCAGGGGGAACCCAGTACTTC.

This clonotype was found many times. The V gene is TRBV2, the J gene TRBJ2-2; D gene unclear. The length of the CDR3 is 13 residues. CDR1 and CDR2 (germline): SNHLY, FYNNEI. The V end lost 7 bases, the J end lost 4 bases, and 10 bases lay between the germline ends. The CDR3 loop reads CASTIGRTGELFF. The CDR3 DNA sequence: TGTGCCAGCACTATAGGCCGCACCGGGGAGCTGTTTTTT.

This clonotype was counted ten times or more. The V and J genes are TRBV5-1 and TRBJ2-5; TRBD1 matches 11 bases. V lost 4 bases and J lost 1; bases outside the gene matches: 6. This CDR3 region has 16 residues. Germline V gene sequence: CDR1 SGHRS, CDR2 YFSETQ. DNA for the CDR3: TGCGCCAGCAGCACCGGGACAGGGGGTATCCAAGAGACCCAGTACTTC. Protein: CASSTGTGGIQETQYF.

This clonotype was detected ten times or more. The V and J genes are TRBV28 and TRBJ2-7; 7 bases fit TRBD1. CDR3 length equals 13 residues. CDR1 MDHEN and CDR2 SYDVKM come from the germline V gene. J lost 3 bases, V lost 6 bases, and 5 bases had no gene match. The CDR3 protein is CASSRQGNYEQYF. CDR3 nucleotide sequence: TGTGCCAGCAGCAGACAGGGTAACTACGAGCAGTACTTC.

This clonotype has at least ten counts. This chain connects TRBV20-1 to TRBJ1-1; 7 positions agree with TRBD1. With V trimmed by 0 bases and J by 5 bases, 9 bases remained unmatched. The CDR3 is 15 amino acids. CDR1 and CDR2 (germline): DFQATT, SNEGSKA (reference sequence). DNA for the CDR3: TGCAGTGCTAGAGATGGGGACAGAGGACGGACTGAAGCTTTCTTT. It is translated as CSARDGDRGRTEAFF.

This clonotype has just a few counts. The CDR3: CATSRGQWSSYEQYF. Here the CDR3 DNA reads TGTGCCACCAGCAGAGGACAGTGGAGCTCCTACGAGCAGTACTTC. The chain combines TRBV15 with TRBJ2-7, with a tentative D call TRBD1 (5 bases). In germline, CDR1 is LNHNV, CDR2 YYDKDF (reference sequence). With 1 base removed from V and 0 bases from J, the gap between germline ends came to 10 bases. The CDR3 runs 15 residues. Together with reference TRBV15 and TRBJ2-7, the CDR3 gives the full variable domain: DAMVIQNPRYQVTQFGKPVTLSCSQTLNHNVMYWYQQKSSQAPKLLFHYYDKDFNNEADTPDNFQSRRPNTSFCFLDIRSPGLGDTAMYLCATSRGQWSSYEQYFGPGTRLTVT.

This clonotype appeared many times. J is TRBJ1-2 and V is TRBV30; TRBD1 matches at 8 bases. V was pared by 4 bases and J by 3 bases, with 4 bases of the junction left unmatched. This CDR3 is built from 13 residues. CDR1 is GTSNPN, CDR2 SVGIG, per germline (reference sequence). The DNA of the CDR3 is TGTGCCTGGATTCCGGACAGGGACTATGGCTACACCTTC. Encoded protein: CAWIPDRDYGYTF.

In this sample, this clonotype turned up a few times. The V call is TRBV3-1, the J call TRBJ2-7; D gene ambiguous. The germline gives CDR1 LGHDT, CDR2 YNNKEL (reference sequence). With 1 base removed from V and 6 bases from J, the gap between germline ends came to 4 bases. The CDR3 covers 11 residues. The CDR3: CASSQVREQYF. The DNA for the CDR3 is TGTGCCAGCAGCCAAGTGCGCGAGCAGTACTTC.

This clonotype was seen repeatedly, ten times or more. This chain uses TRBV4-3 with TRBJ1-1, with a possible D match to TRBD1 (5 bases). Per germline, CDR1 LGHNA and CDR2 YSLEER. The germline V and J ends were trimmed by 0 bases and 3 bases, with 11 bases remaining between them. This CDR3 region has 15 residues. The CDR3 coding sequence is TGCGCCAGCAGCCAAGATTTCAGGGACGACACTGAAGCTTTCTTT. Translated: CASSQDFRDDTEAFF.

Concerning this clonotype: This may be a read error, as it is one base from a much larger clone. This chain uses TRBV29-1 with TRBJ2-1; weak D call: TRBD2 (5 bases). The germline V gene encodes CDR1 SQVTM and CDR2 ANQGSEA. CDR3 length: 12 amino acids. Trimming removed 6 bases at V and 6 bases at J, with 12 bases between. The CDR3 spells CSVFEGCNEQFF. The DNA for the CDR3 is TGCAGCGTATTTGAGGGATGCAATGAGCAGTTCTTC.

At least ten counts were recorded for this clonotype. The chain has TRBV7-8 and TRBJ2-3; D is ambiguous. Per germline, CDR1 SGHVS and CDR2 FQNEAQ. This CDR3 spans 14 amino acids. Trimming left V 4 bases short and J 4 bases short, with 12 bases between. CDR3 sequence (DNA): TGTGCCAGCAGCTGGTTGGATCTCCCAGATACGCAGTATTTT. Translation gives CASSWLDLPDTQYF.

This clonotype was found many times. The J gene is TRBJ2-2, the V gene TRBV9, with D possibly matching TRBD1 (6 bases). Trimming removed 1 base from V and 4 bases from J, with 11 bases in between. Germline V CDR1 and CDR2: SGDLS, YYNGEE. The CDR3 length is 15 residues. CDR3 coding DNA: TGTGCCAGCAGCGTATGGACAGACTCCACCGGGGAGCTGTTTTTT. It codes for CASSVWTDSTGELFF.